This T cell receptor (beta chain) was documented in a study of T cells after yellow fever vaccination. V gave up 3 bases and J gave up 2 bases; unmatched junction bases: 7. Germline CDR1 MNHEY, CDR2 SMNVEV (reference sequence). This CDR3 contains 18 residues. In this sample, this clonotype turned up a few times. The antigen is not known. TCRdb analysed the 5' RACE reads with MiXCR anew, one entry per CDR3 protein. Found here are 120,000 or so distinct CDR3 sequences, 8.9% of them singletons; the top ten hold 30% to 40%. Study-level findings and limits: Peak timing came faster in the weaker secondary response, day 5 versus 15.

This chain joins TRBV27 and TRBJ2-6; 10 nucleotides line up with TRBD1. The receptor comes from a man aged 18 to 29 who received the YFV17D yellow fever vaccine. The sample here was CD8+ T cells sorted from PBMCs, taken on the day of the yellow fever booster vaccination. CDR3 nucleotides: TGTGCCAGCAGTTTGAGGGGGACAGGGGAACCTGGGGCCAACGTCCTGACTTTC. This codes for CASSLRGTGEPGANVLTF.